These 15 T cell receptor beta chains were all obtained from the same sample, sequenced in a study of T-cell reconstitution after alpha-beta-depleted transplantation in children. For TCRbeta, the library was prepared with unique molecular identifiers. TCRdb called the PCR reads again in MiXCR, with one record for every CDR3 protein. Of approximately 210,000 distinct CDR3 sequences in the sample, roughly a sixth are singletons; the top ten hold 43%. The specimen comprised PBMCs, mostly from graft donor cells, sampled 360 days after TCRalphabeta/CD19-depleted stem cell transplant. The source is a male patient aged 2-10 years who had a stem cell transplant for acute lymphoblastic leukemia, so the T cells may come from the graft donor.

This chain links TRBV7-9 with TRBJ2-2; maybe TRBD2 (5 bases). The V end was cut by 10 bases, the J end by 7 bases, with 10 bases between. There are 11 residues in the CDR3. The germline V gene encodes CDR1 SEHNR and CDR2 FQNEAQ (reference sequence). The CDR3 DNA reads as TGTGCCACCCCTCGGGGCGGGGAGCTGTTTTTT. The encoded protein is CATPRGGELFF.

This clonotype was counted only a few times. J is TRBJ2-5 and V is TRBV7-3; D is perhaps TRBD1 or TRBD2 (6 bases each). Trimming left V 2 bases short and J 5 bases short, with 12 bases between. Germline CDR1 and CDR2: SGHTA and FQGTGA. This CDR3 contains 14 residues. For the CDR3, the DNA is TGTGCCAGCAGCTTAGGGGGGCAGGAGGAGACCCAGTACTTC. Its protein product is CASSLGGQEETQYF.

This clonotype has ten or more counts. V is TRBV6-5 and J is TRBJ1-1; D not resolved. The CDR3 is made up of 13 amino acids. Germline loops: CDR1 MNHEY, CDR2 SVGAGI. V was shortened by 3 bases and J by 4 bases, with 9 bases between the two germline ends. CDR3 sequence (DNA): TGTGCCAGCAGTTATACTAGTACCACTGAAGCTTTCTTT. It is translated as CASSYTSTTEAFF.

This clonotype was recorded many times. The rearrangement links TRBV28 to TRBJ1-5; possibly TRBD1 for D (5 bases). Between the trimmed V and J ends, which lost 3 bases and 0 bases, there was a span of 12 bases. The germline V gene encodes CDR1 MDHEN and CDR2 SYDVKM. This CDR3 spans 16 amino acids. CDR3 nucleotide sequence: TGTGCCAGCAGTTTCCAGGGCGGCGATAGCAATCAGCCCCAGCATTTT. It translates to CASSFQGGDSNQPQHF.

This clonotype was seen a handful of times. The rearrangement joins TRBV20-1 to TRBJ2-7; 7 nucleotides agree with TRBD1. The CDR3 totals 13 residues. With V trimmed by 6 bases and J by 2 bases, 7 bases remained unmatched. Germline V gene sequence: CDR1 DFQATT, CDR2 SNEGSKA (reference sequence). In DNA, the CDR3 is TGCAGTGCGCTAACAGGGGACGCCTACGAGCAGTACTTC. Translating gives CSALTGDAYEQYF.

This clonotype appeared a few times. The chain links TRBV7-9 to TRBJ2-7; D is unresolved. Between the trimmed V and J ends, which lost 0 bases and 1 base, there was a span of 7 bases. The CDR3 has 14 amino acids. Germline V gives CDR1 SEHNR, CDR2 FQNEAQ (reference sequence). CDR3 region: CASSLALSSYEQYF. The CDR3 bases are TGTGCCAGCAGCTTAGCGCTGAGTTCCTACGAGCAGTACTTC.

J is TRBJ2-1 and V is TRBV4-3; TRBD2 aligns across 8 bases. V shed 2 bases, J shed 4 bases, and the junction held 13 bases outside the gene matches. CDR1 and CDR2 (germline): LGHNA, YSLEER. The CDR3 loop spans 18 amino acids. CDR3 protein: CASSQLVGSGGAYNEQFF. The CDR3, as DNA: TGCGCCAGCAGCCAACTTGTGGGGTCGGGGGGGGCGTACAATGAGCAGTTCTTC.

This clonotype showed up just a few times. This chain joins TRBV5-8 and TRBJ1-2; possible D gene TRBD1, 5 bases. The CDR3 sequence is 15 residues long. CDR1 is SGHTS, CDR2 YDEGEE, per germline. The V end was cut by 4 bases, the J end by 0 bases, with 13 bases between. CDR3 loop: CASSKTVLANYGYTF. Here the CDR3 DNA reads TGTGCCAGCAGCAAGACAGTCCTAGCTAACTATGGCTACACCTTC.

The gene calls are TRBV4-3 and TRBJ1-1, with D unresolved. The CDR3 consists of 16 residues. V lost 1 base and J 0 bases, leaving 12 bases between the germline ends. Germline loops: CDR1 LGHNA, CDR2 YSLEER. The CDR3 protein is CASSQVVGVMNTEAFF. CDR3 nucleotide sequence: TGCGCCAGCAGCCAAGTAGTTGGAGTCATGAACACTGAAGCTTTCTTT.

V is TRBV7-2 and J is TRBJ2-1, with 11 bases identical to TRBD2. The CDR3 is 20 amino acids. The V gene end was trimmed by 4 bases and the J gene end by 5 bases; junction bases not matched to a gene: 19. Germline CDR1 reads SGHTA; CDR2 reads FQGNSA. Written as DNA, the CDR3 is TGTGCCAGCAGCTCCCTCACCTCCATTAGCGGGGGGGCCCCCCACAATGAGCAGTTCTTC. Encoded protein: CASSSLTSISGGAPHNEQFF.

The J gene is TRBJ2-2, the V gene TRBV29-1; no clear D gene. Germline lookup yields CDR1 SQVTM and CDR2 ANQGSEA. Trimming cost V 3 bases and J 1 base, with 12 bases left between them. The CDR3 sequence is 15 residues long. CDR3 residues: CSVEDRVMNTGELFF. The CDR3 DNA is TGCAGCGTTGAGGACCGCGTTATGAACACCGGGGAGCTGTTTTTT.

This clonotype was counted only a few times. This chain uses TRBV29-1 with TRBJ2-3, with D perhaps matching TRBD1 (7 bases). The length of the CDR3 is 14 residues. Germline V gene sequence: CDR1 SQVTM, CDR2 ANQGSEA. V lost 8 bases to trimming and J lost 5 bases, with 20 bases between them. The CDR3 DNA follows: TGCAGCACCTCCCCGGGGGACAGCCGAGATACGCAGTATTTT. Its translation is CSTSPGDSRDTQYF.

This clonotype turned up a few times. This chain links TRBV12-3 or TRBV12-4 with TRBJ2-7; no definite D call. The CDR3 has 14 residues. Trimming took off 3 bases at V and 2 bases at J, with 11 bases between the two ends. Here the CDR3 reads CASSLAAGTYEQYF. For the CDR3, the DNA is TGTGCCAGCAGTTTGGCGGCAGGAACCTACGAGCAGTACTTC.

The V call is TRBV9, the J call TRBJ1-6; TRBD1 matches 9 bases. V trimming: 4 bases; J trimming: 8 bases; junction bases outside the gene matches: 4. The germline gives CDR1 SGDLS, CDR2 YYNGEE. This CDR3 is 14 amino acids long. The CDR3 nucleotides read TGTGCCAGCAGCTTGGGACAGGGTGATTCACCCCTCCACTTT. Amino acid sequence: CASSLGQGDSPLHF.

This clonotype occurred a few times. This chain joins TRBV7-9 and TRBJ2-1, with 8 positions matching TRBD1. This CDR3 has 15 amino acids. Germline V CDR1 and CDR2: SEHNR, FQNEAQ (reference sequence). Trimming at V came to 2 bases and at J to 3 bases, leaving 3 bases not matched to a gene. CDR3 sequence: CASSLSTGGYNEQFF. CDR3 DNA sequence: TGTGCCAGCAGCTTAAGTACAGGGGGCTACAATGAGCAGTTCTTC. The full variable domain, its missing parts supplied by reference TRBV7-9 and TRBJ2-1, is DTGVSQNPRHKITKRGQNVTFRCDPISEHNRLYWYRQTLGQGPEFLTYFQNEAQLEKSRLLSDRFSAERPKGSFSTLEIQRTEQGDSAMYLCASSLSTGGYNEQFFGPGTRLTVL.